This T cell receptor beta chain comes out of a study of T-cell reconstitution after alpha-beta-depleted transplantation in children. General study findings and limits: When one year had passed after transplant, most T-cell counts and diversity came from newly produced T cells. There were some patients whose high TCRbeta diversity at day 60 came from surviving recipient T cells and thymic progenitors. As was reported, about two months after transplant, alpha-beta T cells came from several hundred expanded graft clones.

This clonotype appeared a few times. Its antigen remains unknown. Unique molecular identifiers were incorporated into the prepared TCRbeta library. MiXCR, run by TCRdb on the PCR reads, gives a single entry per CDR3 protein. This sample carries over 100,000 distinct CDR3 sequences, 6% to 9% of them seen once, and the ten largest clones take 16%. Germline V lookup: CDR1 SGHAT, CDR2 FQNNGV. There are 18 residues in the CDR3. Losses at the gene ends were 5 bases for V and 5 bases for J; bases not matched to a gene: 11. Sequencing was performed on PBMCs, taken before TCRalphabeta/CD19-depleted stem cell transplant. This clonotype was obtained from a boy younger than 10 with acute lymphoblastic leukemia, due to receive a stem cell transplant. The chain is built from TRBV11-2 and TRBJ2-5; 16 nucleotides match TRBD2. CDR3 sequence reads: CASSPPGTSGGASETQYF. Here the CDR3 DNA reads TGTGCCAGCAGCCCTCCCGGGACTAGCGGGGGGGCCTCGGAGACCCAGTACTTC. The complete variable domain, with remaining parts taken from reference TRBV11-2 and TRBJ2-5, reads EAGVAQSPRYKIIEKRQSVAFWCNPISGHATLYWYQQILGQGPKLLIQFQNNGVVDDSQLPKDRFSAERLKGVDSTLKIQPAKLEDSAVYLCASSPPGTSGGASETQYFGPGTRLLVL.